This TCR beta chain was retrieved from a study of blood T cell repertoires in COVID-19. The CDR3 extends over 16 amino acids. V dropped 0 bases and J dropped 6; count of bases not matched to a gene: 11. Germline V lookup: CDR1 SGHVS, CDR2 FNYEAQ. Assay used: immunoSEQ multiplex PCR; TCRdb lists only in-frame clones, some missing. The sample holds about 140,000 clones, about 80% seen once. This chain links TRBV7-6 with TRBJ2-7; 7 bases match TRBD1. The receptor's source is a woman between 50 and 59 years old who had recovered from COVID-19. Sequencing was performed on PBMCs or T cells enriched from blood (not recorded which). In DNA, the CDR3 is TGTGCCAGCAGCTTAGCTCGCAGCGACAGGGTGGGCGAGCAGTACTTC. This gives the protein CASSLARSDRVGEQYF.